The 27 T cell receptor beta chains below all came from one sample that was sequenced in a study of control samples from healthy donors and cancer patients (dated by TCRdb to 2020 to 2021). The receptor library was made with the immunoSEQ multiplex PCR assay. TCRdb holds this immuneACCESS table with in-frame rearrangements only. Some clones are missing; in checked studies, unresolved V genes explain under half, and the rest has no known cause. The sample data list 150,000 to 190,000 clones, and over 90% of these were observed just once. The biggest ten clones account for 2% to 2.5% of the sample. Material for sequencing was blood. The origin of the receptors is a man aged 45-65 years in good health.

The chain combines TRBV10-3 with TRBJ1-2, with unresolved D. V lost 4 bases, J lost 0 bases, and 6 bases lay in between. Germline V gene sequence: CDR1 ENHRY, CDR2 SYGVKD. The CDR3 has 13 amino acids. DNA of the CDR3: TGTGCCATCAGTGGGGAGGCTAACTATGGCTACACCTTC. Translated, it gives CAISGEANYGYTF.

The chain couples TRBV18 to TRBJ1-2; TRBD1 matches 7 bases. The CDR3 totals 14 residues. CDR1 and CDR2 from the germline V gene are KGHSH and LQKENI. With 0 bases clipped from V and 4 bases from J, the junction kept 2 bases outside the gene matches. CDR3 coding DNA: TGTGCCAGCTCACCACCCGACAGGGCCTATGGCTACACCTTC. It translates to CASSPPDRAYGYTF.

The V call is TRBV4-1, the J call TRBJ1-1; TRBD1 is a possible D gene (5 bases). The germline CDR1 and CDR2 sequences are MGHRA and YSYEKL. The CDR3 totals 17 residues. V gave up 1 base and J gave up 1 base, with 16 bases separating them. In nucleotides, the CDR3 is TGCGCCAGCAGCCAAGTAATAACAGGTCTCTGGAACACTGAAGCTTTCTTT. Protein sequence: CASSQVITGLWNTEAFF.

V gene TRBV12-5 combines with J gene TRBJ1-1; perhaps TRBD1 as D (6 bases). The germline CDR1 and CDR2 sequences are LGHNT and FRNRAP. Trimming took 6 bases from V and 10 from J, leaving 15 bases between them. The CDR3 consists of 12 residues. CDR3 residues: CASGTPGTTAFF. The DNA for the CDR3 is TGTGCTAGTGGCACTCCCGGGACAACAGCTTTCTTT.

The CDR3 nucleotides read TGCGCCAGCAGCTTATCAGGACAGGGATTCGACGAGCAGTACTTC. Protein: CASSLSGQGFDEQYF. This chain links TRBV5-1 with TRBJ2-7, with 8 bases fitting TRBD1. Germline V gene data show CDR1 as SGHRS and CDR2 as YFSETQ. This CDR3 has 15 amino acids. The J segment lost 5 bases and the V segment lost 2 bases, leaving 9 bases of the junction unmatched. The entire variable domain, with the rest obtained from reference TRBV5-1 and TRBJ2-7, is as follows: KAGVTQTPRYLIKTRGQQVTLSCSPISGHRSVSWYQQTPGQGLQFLFEYFSETQRNKGNFPGRFSGRQFSNSRSEMNVSTLELGDSALYLCASSLSGQGFDEQYFGPGTRLTVT.

This chain uses TRBV2 with TRBJ2-7; D perhaps matches TRBD2 (5 bases). The CDR3 sequence is 13 residues long. Per germline, CDR1 SNHLY and CDR2 FYNNEI. The V and J ends lost 6 bases and 3 bases respectively, with 12 bases between them. CDR3 nucleotide sequence: TGTGCCAGCAGGCGCCCGGGAAGCTACGAGCAGTACTTC. Its translation is CASRRPGSYEQYF.

The rearrangement uses TRBV29-1 and TRBJ2-1; 11 bases are a match to TRBD2. Germline assignment: CDR1 SQVTM and CDR2 ANQGSEA. V was clipped by 8 bases and J by 7 bases; unmatched bases: 10. The CDR3 has 14 amino acids. The CDR3 sequence: CSFTTSGTGNEQFF. CDR3 nucleotides: TGCAGCTTTACGACTAGCGGGACGGGGAATGAGCAGTTCTTC.

Only one count was recorded for this clone. The rearrangement uses TRBV5-1 and TRBJ1-5, with 9 bases aligning to TRBD1. The V gene end was trimmed by 4 bases and the J gene end by 2 bases; junction bases not matched to a gene: 13. The CDR3 spans 18 residues. CDR1 and CDR2 from the germline V gene are SGHRS and YFSETQ. CDR3 amino acids: CASSPRSPGQGGNQPQHF. CDR3 DNA sequence: TGCGCCAGCAGCCCCCGAAGCCCGGGACAGGGAGGCAATCAGCCCCAGCATTTT.

The chain uses TRBV18 and TRBJ2-3; tentative D call: TRBD2 (5 bases). Germline CDR1 KGHSH, CDR2 LQKENI. This CDR3 comprises 16 residues. V lost 3 bases and J 0 bases, leaving 13 bases between the germline ends. The CDR3 spells CASSPRALSSTDTQYF. The CDR3 bases are TGTGCCAGCTCACCGAGGGCACTCTCTAGCACAGATACGCAGTATTTT.

This rearrangement joins TRBV28 to TRBJ1-3; D gene ambiguous. Germline V CDR1 and CDR2: MDHEN, SYDVKM. V was trimmed by 1 base and J by 4 bases, leaving 11 bases between them. The CDR3 covers 15 residues. DNA for the CDR3: TGTGCCAGCAGTTTATCGGGTTTTGTCGGAAACACCATATATTTT. Translated, it gives CASSLSGFVGNTIYF.

The chain carries TRBV5-1 and TRBJ2-7; 14 bases match TRBD2. Per germline, CDR1 SGHRS and CDR2 YFSETQ. Trimming removed 3 bases from V and 6 bases from J; junction bases left unmatched: 8. The CDR3 is made up of 16 amino acids. CDR3 region: CASSSGGLAGVGEQYF. Here the CDR3 DNA reads TGCGCCAGCAGCTCGGGGGGACTAGCGGGAGTGGGCGAGCAGTACTTC.

There are a few counts of this clone. The J gene is TRBJ2-7, the V gene TRBV18; D assignment may be TRBD1 or TRBD2 (7 bases each). With 3 bases removed from V and 6 bases from J, the gap between germline ends came to 9 bases. The CDR3 is 12 amino acids. CDR1 and CDR2 from the germline V gene are KGHSH and LQKENI. The CDR3 is CASSPRGGEQYF. CDR3 sequence (DNA): TGTGCCAGCTCACCCAGGGGGGGCGAGCAGTACTTC.

This clone was seen more than once but under ten times. Written as DNA, the CDR3 is TGCGCCAGCAGCGCCGCGCCCCCTTCTGAGACCCAGTACTTC. This encodes CASSAAPPSETQYF. The chain is built from TRBV5-1 and TRBJ2-5; D not certain. Looked up from germline, CDR1 is SGHRS and CDR2 is YFSETQ. The V and J ends lost 4 bases and 5 bases respectively, with 15 bases between them. The length of the CDR3 is 14 residues.

The rearrangement joins TRBV6-5 to TRBJ1-5; tentative D call: TRBD1 (5 bases). Germline CDR1 and CDR2: MNHEY and SVGAGI. CDR3 length: 14 amino acids. The V end was cut by 9 bases, the J end by 0 bases, with 12 bases between. CDR3 nucleotides: TGTGCCAGTAGGGACGTTTATAGCAATCAGCCCCAGCATTTT. This gives the protein CASRDVYSNQPQHF.

The chain carries TRBV14 and TRBJ1-2, with D maybe TRBD1 (5 bases). Trimming cost V 0 bases and J 3 bases, with 8 bases left between them. CDR1 and CDR2 from the germline V gene are SGHDN and FVKESK. This CDR3 is 14 amino acids long. The CDR3 region has the DNA TGTGCCAGCAGCCAAGACAGGGCCTACTATGGCTACACCTTC. It translates to CASSQDRAYYGYTF.

V and J are TRBV3-1 (or the pseudogene TRBV3-2) and TRBJ1-6, with D possibly being TRBD1 (6 bases). Germline V gives CDR1 LGHDT, CDR2 YNNKEL (reference sequence). The V end was cut by 1 base, the J end by 10 bases, with 11 bases between. The CDR3 sequence is 14 residues long. DNA for the CDR3: TGTGCCAGCAGCCAAGGAACAGGGCCGTCACCCCTCCACTTT. It yields the protein CASSQGTGPSPLHF.

The chain links TRBV6-5 to TRBJ2-6, with D tentatively TRBD1 (6 bases). The V gene lost 4 bases and the J gene lost 2 bases, with 9 bases spanning the gap. The germline CDR1 and CDR2 sequences are MNHEY and SVGAGI. The CDR3 spans 15 residues. CDR3 nucleotide sequence: TGTGCCAGCAGTTCAGGGGCAACTGGGGCCAACGTCCTGACTTTC. Its translation is CASSSGATGANVLTF.

The chain carries TRBV23-1 and TRBJ2-3, with TRBD1 matching over 7 bases. TRBV23-1 is marked as an open reading frame, function uncertain. This CDR3 region has 16 residues. Unmatched junction bases numbered 7, after V lost 0 bases and J lost 4 bases. The CDR3 spells CASSQSRQGVPDTQYF. The CDR3 bases are TGCGCCAGCAGTCAATCTAGGCAGGGGGTCCCAGATACGCAGTATTTT.

V is TRBV10-3 and J is TRBJ2-7; 8 bases map to TRBD2. Germline trimming cut 6 bases from V and 2 bases from J; bases unmatched to any gene: 3. There are 13 residues in the CDR3. CDR1 and CDR2 from the germline V gene are ENHRY and SYGVKD. The CDR3 nucleotides are TGTGCCATCAGAGCGGGGGCTACCTACGAGCAGTACTTC. Its translation is CAIRAGATYEQYF.

The V gene is TRBV7-2, the J gene TRBJ2-3; D is possibly TRBD1 (5 bases). V was trimmed by 2 bases and J by 6 bases, leaving 18 bases between them. The germline gives CDR1 SGHTA, CDR2 FQGNSA. CDR3 length equals 16 residues. The CDR3 DNA sequence: TGTGCCAGCAGCTTAAGGTTGGGGCCCGGCTTTGATACGCAGTATTTT. Translation: CASSLRLGPGFDTQYF.

This chain uses TRBV7-9 with TRBJ2-1; the D gene is possibly TRBD2 (5 bases). V shed 6 bases and J shed 9 bases, with 15 bases lying between them. The CDR3 extends over 13 amino acids. Germline CDR1 SEHNR, CDR2 FQNEAQ (reference sequence). CDR3 in DNA: TGTGCCAGCAGTTCAATGCTAGCTGTTGAGCAGTTCTTC. The encoded protein is CASSSMLAVEQFF.

The V gene is TRBV21-1, the J gene TRBJ1-1. TRBV21-1 is a known pseudogene. The CDR3 totals 16 residues. CDR3 in DNA: TGTGCCAGCAGCGCCCTGGCGACGGCACAGAACACTGAAGCTTTCTTT. Translation gives CASSALATAQNTEAFF.

The chain employs TRBV5-1 and TRBJ2-2; the match to TRBD2 covers 7 bases. CDR3 length equals 16 residues. V gave up 3 bases and J gave up 6 bases; unmatched junction bases: 11. CDR1 SGHRS and CDR2 YFSETQ come from the germline V gene. The CDR3 coding sequence is TGCGCCAGCAGCTCCCCTGCCGGGGGAGGGGCCGGGGAGCTGTTTTTT. Translating it yields CASSSPAGGGAGELFF.

This clone showed up just a few times. This rearrangement joins TRBV10-3 to TRBJ1-1; no clear D gene. V lost 2 bases to trimming and J lost 0 bases, with 7 bases between them. From germline, CDR1 is ENHRY and CDR2 SYGVKD. The CDR3 consists of 14 residues. The CDR3 here is CAISETTVNTEAFF. The CDR3 DNA follows: TGTGCCATCAGTGAGACAACGGTGAACACTGAAGCTTTCTTT.

The chain couples TRBV2 to TRBJ2-5; 12 nucleotides align to TRBD1. CDR1 and CDR2 from the germline V gene are SNHLY and FYNNEI. CDR3 length equals 15 residues. J gave up 4 bases and V 7 bases, and 7 bases lay outside the gene matches. CDR3 in DNA: TGTGCCAGCAATGGGGGGACAGGGGGCAGAGAGACCCAGTACTTC. It is translated as CASNGGTGGRETQYF. The whole variable domain, filled in from reference TRBV2 and TRBJ2-5, reads EPEVTQTPSHQVTQMGQEVILRCVPISNHLYFYWYRQILGQKVEFLVSFYNNEISEKSEIFDDQFSVERPDGSNFTLKIRSTKLEDSAMYFCASNGGTGGRETQYFGPGTRLLVL.

The chain joins TRBV11-2 to TRBJ2-1, with TRBD1 matching over 7 bases. The V gene's germline CDR1 is SGHAT and CDR2 FQNNGV. This CDR3 contains 15 residues. The V segment lost 3 bases and the J segment 4 bases; nucleotides outside the gene matches: 6. For the CDR3, the DNA is TGTGCCAGCAGCTTCCGGACAGGAGCATACAATGAGCAGTTCTTC. Its translation: CASSFRTGAYNEQFF.

The V and J genes are TRBV3-1 (or the pseudogene TRBV3-2) and TRBJ2-1; TRBD1 aligns across 8 bases. This CDR3 comprises 15 residues. Per germline, CDR1 LGHDT and CDR2 YNNKEL (reference sequence). V trimming: 1 base; J trimming: 2 bases; junction bases outside the gene matches: 1. CDR3 sequence: CASSQGDRTYNEQFF. The DNA for the CDR3 is TGTGCCAGCAGCCAAGGGGACAGGACCTACAATGAGCAGTTCTTC.